This T cell receptor (beta chain) was identified during a study of T cell responses to AZD1222 COVID-19 vaccine. Germline CDR1 and CDR2: SEHNR and FQNEAQ (reference sequence). Between the trimmed V and J ends, which lost 5 bases and 7 bases, there was a span of 17 bases. The CDR3 runs 14 residues. Clones were read by immunoSEQ multiplex PCR, and TCRdb kept only the in-frame ones, dropping some. The sample yields roughly 130,000 clones, around 84% seen once. The specimen was peripheral blood, collected on day 0 of AZD1222 vaccination. The sequence derives from an adult in good health. The chain recombines TRBV7-9 with TRBJ1-2; D is unclear. CDR3 sequence (DNA): TGTGCCAGCAGCGAGTGGAGGGTTCCTGTTGGCTACACCTTC. Amino acids: CASSEWRVPVGYTF. The variable domain in full, completed from reference TRBV7-9 and TRBJ1-2, reads DTGVSQNPRHKITKRGQNVTFRCDPISEHNRLYWYRQTLGQGPEFLTYFQNEAQLEKSRLLSDRFSAERPKGSFSTLEIQRTEQGDSAMYLCASSEWRVPVGYTFGSGTRLTVV.